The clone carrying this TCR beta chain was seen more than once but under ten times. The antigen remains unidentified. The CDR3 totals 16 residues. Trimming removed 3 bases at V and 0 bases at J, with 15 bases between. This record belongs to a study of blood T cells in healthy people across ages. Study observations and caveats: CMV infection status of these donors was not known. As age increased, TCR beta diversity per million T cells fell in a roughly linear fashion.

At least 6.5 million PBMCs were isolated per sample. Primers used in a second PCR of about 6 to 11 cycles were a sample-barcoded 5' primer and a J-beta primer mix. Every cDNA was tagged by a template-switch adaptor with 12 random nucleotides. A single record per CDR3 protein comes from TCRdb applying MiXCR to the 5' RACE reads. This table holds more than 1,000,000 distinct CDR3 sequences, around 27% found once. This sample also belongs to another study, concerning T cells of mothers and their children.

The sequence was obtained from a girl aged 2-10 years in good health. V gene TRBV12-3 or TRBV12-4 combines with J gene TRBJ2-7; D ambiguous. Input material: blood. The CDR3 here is CASSLGQYGTSYEQYF. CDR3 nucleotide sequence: TGTGCCAGCAGTTTGGGTCAATACGGAACCTCCTACGAGCAGTACTTC.